One sample yielded the 17 T cell receptor beta chains listed below, sequenced in a study of blood T cell repertoires in COVID-19. Assay: immunoSEQ multiplex PCR; the TCRdb copy retains only in-frame clones and omits some. This sample has approximately 280,000 clones, with around 88% found just once. Sequencing was done on a sample of PBMCs or T cells enriched from blood (not recorded which). These receptors were collected from a woman aged 40-49 years who had recovered from COVID-19.

The chain uses TRBV4-1 and TRBJ2-6; perhaps TRBD2 as D (6 bases). Germline loops: CDR1 MGHRA, CDR2 YSYEKL. With 1 base removed from V and 0 bases from J, the gap between germline ends came to 10 bases. This CDR3 is built from 17 residues. Written as DNA, the CDR3 is TGCGCCAGCAGCCAAGCTGGGGGGAGCTCTGGGGCCAACGTCCTGACTTTC. It yields the protein CASSQAGGSSGANVLTF.

This chain uses TRBV2 with TRBJ2-2; perhaps TRBD1 as D (6 bases). This CDR3 comprises 14 residues. The germline V gene encodes CDR1 SNHLY and CDR2 FYNNEI. V dropped 6 bases and J dropped 5 bases, with 13 bases sitting between them. This CDR3 reads CASRGARVTGELFF. For the CDR3, the DNA is TGTGCCAGCAGGGGGGCAAGGGTTACCGGGGAGCTGTTTTTT.

This clone was detected only once. This rearrangement joins TRBV27 to TRBJ1-3; D possibly corresponds to TRBD1 (5 bases). CDR1 is MNHEY and CDR2 is SMNVEV in the germline V gene (reference sequence). The V and J ends lost 2 bases and 4 bases respectively, with 12 bases between them. This CDR3 comprises 15 residues. CDR3 coding DNA: TGTGCCAGCAGTTTAGGCGGGGGGTCCGGAAACACCATATATTTT. Its protein is CASSLGGGSGNTIYF.

J is TRBJ1-5 and V is TRBV27; the D is unclear. CDR1 and CDR2 from the germline V gene are MNHEY and SMNVEV (reference sequence). V was cut by 1 base and J by 11 bases, with 12 bases left in between. This CDR3 region has 13 residues. The CDR3 nucleotides are TGTGCCAGCAGTTTATGGCCGGGAGAGGCCCAGCATTTT. As protein: CASSLWPGEAQHF.

A single count supports this clone. The gene calls are TRBV7-8 and TRBJ1-4; D may be TRBD1 (5 bases). Germline CDR1 and CDR2: SGHVS and FQNEAQ. This CDR3 has 14 amino acids. The V end was cut by 0 bases, the J end by 10 bases, with 12 bases between. The CDR3 nucleotides are TGTGCCAGCAGCTTAGCAGGGCAGGGAGGAAAACTGTTTTTT. This encodes CASSLAGQGGKLFF.

This sequence joins TRBV9 and TRBJ2-6; tentatively, D is TRBD2 (6 bases). Trimming cost V 1 base and J 3 bases, with 17 bases left between them. The length of the CDR3 is 18 residues. CDR1 and CDR2 (germline): SGDLS, YYNGEE. The CDR3 sequence is CASSVYPSDNVGANVLTF. CDR3 nucleotides: TGTGCCAGCAGCGTATACCCTAGCGATAATGTTGGGGCCAACGTCCTGACTTTC.

The CDR3 loop is CASSLVGQGGSPLHF. CDR3 nucleotides: TGTGCCAGCAGCTTAGTAGGTCAGGGTGGCTCACCCCTCCACTTT. The chain is built from TRBV7-8 and TRBJ1-6, with D perhaps matching TRBD1 (5 bases). Germline assignment: CDR1 SGHVS and CDR2 FQNEAQ. The CDR3 has 15 residues. Trimming took off 1 base at V and 10 bases at J, with 14 bases between the two ends. Based on the CDR3 plus reference TRBV7-8 and TRBJ1-6, the full variable domain is GAGVSQSPRYKVAKRGQDVALRCDPISGHVSLFWYQQALGQGPEFLTYFQNEAQLDKSGLPSDRFFAERPEGSVSTLKIQRTQQEDSAVYLCASSLVGQGGSPLHFGNGTRLTVT.

V and J are TRBV7-2 and TRBJ2-1; D is perhaps TRBD1 (7 bases). The CDR3 consists of 16 residues. Germline-derived CDR1 and CDR2 are SGHTA and FQGNSA. V lost 5 bases, J lost 6 bases, and 20 bases lay in between. CDR3 loop: CASSGTQGGIRNEQFF. For the CDR3, the DNA is TGTGCCAGCAGCGGGACGCAGGGGGGAATCCGCAATGAGCAGTTCTTC.

The V gene is TRBV10-3, the J gene TRBJ2-1; TRBD2 might be the D (6 bases). CDR3 length: 15 amino acids. Germline assignment: CDR1 ENHRY and CDR2 SYGVKD. V was cut by 2 bases and J by 9 bases, with 17 bases left in between. DNA for the CDR3: TGTGCCATCAGTGAGGGCACGGGAGTCCCCAGTGAGCAGTTCTTC. Translated, it gives CAISEGTGVPSEQFF.

In its sample, this clone was seen a few times. V and J are TRBV30 and TRBJ2-7; weak D call: TRBD2 (6 bases). Looked up from germline, CDR1 is GTSNPN and CDR2 is SVGIG (reference sequence). The CDR3 is 13 amino acids. V lost 7 bases, J lost 2 bases, and 15 bases lay in between. CDR3: CAYTGEGPYEQYF. The DNA for the CDR3 is TGTGCCTATACGGGAGAGGGTCCCTACGAGCAGTACTTC.

Here the CDR3 reads CATSRDSSGQETQYF. Here the CDR3 DNA reads TGTGCCACCAGCAGAGATAGTAGCGGCCAAGAGACCCAGTACTTC. This rearrangement joins TRBV15 to TRBJ2-5, with D maybe TRBD2 (6 bases). CDR1 and CDR2 from the germline V gene are LNHNV and YYDKDF (reference sequence). The V end lost 0 bases, the J end lost 1 base, and 9 bases lay between the germline ends. This CDR3 spans 15 amino acids.

This clone is a singleton in its sample. The chain combines TRBV5-1 with TRBJ2-1; TRBD2 matches 7 bases. This CDR3 comprises 14 residues. Germline V gene sequence: CDR1 SGHRS, CDR2 YFSETQ. J gave up 2 bases and V 3 bases, and 2 bases lay outside the gene matches. CDR3 DNA sequence: TGCGCCAGCAGCTCCGGGACTACCTACAATGAGCAGTTCTTC. This encodes CASSSGTTYNEQFF.

This clone appeared a few times. The chain has TRBV18 and TRBJ2-1, with TRBD2 matching 11 bases. CDR3 length: 16 residues. V was pared by 3 bases and J by 9 bases, with 10 bases of the junction left unmatched. Germline V lookup: CDR1 KGHSH, CDR2 LQKENI. The CDR3 spells CASSPGLAGTRVEQFF. The CDR3 bases are TGTGCCAGCTCACCCGGACTAGCGGGCACAAGGGTTGAGCAGTTCTTC.

This clone was found once. This chain connects TRBV7-2 to TRBJ2-5; the match to TRBD2 covers 10 bases. Germline CDR1 reads SGHTA; CDR2 reads FQGNSA. The CDR3 contains 14 residues. The junction had 4 bases not matched to a gene; V was cut back by 5 bases and J by 4 bases. The DNA of the CDR3 is TGTGCCAGCAGCCCTCGACTAGCGGGAGAGACCCAGTACTTC. It specifies CASSPRLAGETQYF.

J is TRBJ1-4 and V is TRBV6-5; D is ambiguous. The CDR3 loop spans 13 amino acids. The germline gives CDR1 MNHEY, CDR2 SVGAGI. The V end lost 6 bases, the J end lost 3 bases, and 8 bases lay between the germline ends. For the CDR3, the DNA is TGTGCCAGCAGGCGGGTCCCTAATGAAAAACTGTTTTTT. Residues: CASRRVPNEKLFF.

J is TRBJ1-2 and V is TRBV15; TRBD1 matches at 9 bases. Germline-derived CDR1 and CDR2 are LNHNV and YYDKDF (reference sequence). The V and J ends lost 1 base and 5 bases, in that order; junction bases with no gene match: 8. CDR3 length: 16 amino acids. This chain's CDR3 is CATSRGQGDYGYGYTF. CDR3 coding DNA: TGTGCCACCAGCAGAGGACAGGGGGACTATGGGTATGGCTACACCTTC.

The chain employs TRBV14 and TRBJ2-7; 12 bases agree with TRBD2. In germline, CDR1 is SGHDN, CDR2 FVKESK. V lost 4 bases to trimming and J lost 1 base; unmatched junction nucleotides: 8. This CDR3 has 17 residues. CDR3 DNA sequence: TGTGCCAGCAGCCGTGGTCTACTAGCGGGAGGTTCCTACGAGCAGTACTTC. Encoded protein: CASSRGLLAGGSYEQYF. Supplemented by reference TRBV14 and TRBJ2-7, the full variable domain reads EAGVTQFPSHSVIEKGQTVTLRCDPISGHDNLYWYRRVMGKEIKFLLHFVKESKQDESGMPNNRFLAERTGGTYSTLKVQPAELEDSGVYFCASSRGLLAGGSYEQYFGPGTRLTVT.